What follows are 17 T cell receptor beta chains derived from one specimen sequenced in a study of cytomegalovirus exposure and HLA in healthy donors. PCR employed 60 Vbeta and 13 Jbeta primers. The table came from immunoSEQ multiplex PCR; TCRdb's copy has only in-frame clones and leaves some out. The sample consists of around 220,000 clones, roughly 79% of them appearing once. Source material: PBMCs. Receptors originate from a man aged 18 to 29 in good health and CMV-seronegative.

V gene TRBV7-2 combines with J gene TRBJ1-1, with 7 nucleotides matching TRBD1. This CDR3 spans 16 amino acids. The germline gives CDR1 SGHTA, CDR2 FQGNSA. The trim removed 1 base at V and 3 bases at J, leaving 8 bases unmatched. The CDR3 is CASSLVGGRGDTEAFF. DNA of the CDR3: TGTGCCAGCAGCTTAGTAGGGGGCAGAGGGGACACTGAAGCTTTCTTT.

CDR3 amino acids: CASIPTGHYEQYF. As DNA, the CDR3 is TGTGCCAGCATCCCGACAGGTCACTACGAGCAGTACTTC. The gene calls are TRBV7-9 and TRBJ2-5, with a weak D call TRBD1 (6 bases). The DNA end lines up better with TRBJ2-7; the J call may be wrong. Germline V gene data show CDR1 as SEHNR and CDR2 as FQNEAQ (reference sequence). This CDR3 contains 13 residues.

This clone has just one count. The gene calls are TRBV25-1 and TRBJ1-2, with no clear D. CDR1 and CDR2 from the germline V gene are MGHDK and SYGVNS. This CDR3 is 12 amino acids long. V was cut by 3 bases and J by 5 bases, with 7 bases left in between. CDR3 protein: CASSEGIYGYTF. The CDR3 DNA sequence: TGTGCCAGCAGTGAGGGCATTTATGGCTACACCTTC.

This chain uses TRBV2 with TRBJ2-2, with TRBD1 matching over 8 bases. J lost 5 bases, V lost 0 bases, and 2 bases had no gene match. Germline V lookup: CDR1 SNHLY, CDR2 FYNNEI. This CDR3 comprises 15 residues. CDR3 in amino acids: CASSEAQGATGELFF. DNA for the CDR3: TGTGCCAGCAGTGAAGCGCAGGGGGCGACCGGGGAGCTGTTTTTT. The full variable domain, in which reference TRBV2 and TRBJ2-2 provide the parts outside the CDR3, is EPEVTQTPSHQVTQMGQEVILRCVPISNHLYFYWYRQILGQKVEFLVSFYNNEISEKSEIFDDQFSVERPDGSNFTLKIRSTKLEDSAMYFCASSEAQGATGELFFGEGSRLTVL.

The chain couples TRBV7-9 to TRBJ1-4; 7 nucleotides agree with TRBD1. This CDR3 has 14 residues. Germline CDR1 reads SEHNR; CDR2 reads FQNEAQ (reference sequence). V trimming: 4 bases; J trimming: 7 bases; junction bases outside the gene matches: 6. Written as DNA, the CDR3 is TGTGCCAGCAGCTCGACAGGGTTGTCTGAAAAACTGTTTTTT. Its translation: CASSSTGLSEKLFF.

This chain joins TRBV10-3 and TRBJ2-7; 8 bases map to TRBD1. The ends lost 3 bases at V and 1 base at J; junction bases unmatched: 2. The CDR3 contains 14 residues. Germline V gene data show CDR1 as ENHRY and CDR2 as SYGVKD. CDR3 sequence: CAISDGTGSYEQYF. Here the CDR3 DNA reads TGTGCCATCAGTGATGGGACAGGATCCTACGAGCAGTACTTC.

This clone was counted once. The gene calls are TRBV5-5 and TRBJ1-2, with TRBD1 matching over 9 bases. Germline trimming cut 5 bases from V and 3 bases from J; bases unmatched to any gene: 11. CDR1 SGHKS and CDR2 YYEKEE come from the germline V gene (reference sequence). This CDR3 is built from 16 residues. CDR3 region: CASRYTGTGTDYGYTF. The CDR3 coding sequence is TGTGCCAGCAGATATACCGGGACAGGGACCGACTATGGCTACACCTTC.

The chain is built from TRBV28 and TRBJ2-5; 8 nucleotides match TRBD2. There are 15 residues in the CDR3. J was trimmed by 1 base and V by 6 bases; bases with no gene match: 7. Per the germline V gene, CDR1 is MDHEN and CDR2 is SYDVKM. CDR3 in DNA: TGTGCCAGCAGCCAACTAGCGGACTTCCAAGAGACCCAGTACTTC. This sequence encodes CASSQLADFQETQYF.

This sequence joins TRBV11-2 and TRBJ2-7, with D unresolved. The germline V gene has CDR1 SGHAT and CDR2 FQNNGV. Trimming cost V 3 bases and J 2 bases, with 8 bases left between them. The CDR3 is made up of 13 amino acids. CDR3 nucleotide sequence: TGTGCCAGCAGCTTGGGCCCAGCCTACGAGCAGTACTTC. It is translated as CASSLGPAYEQYF.

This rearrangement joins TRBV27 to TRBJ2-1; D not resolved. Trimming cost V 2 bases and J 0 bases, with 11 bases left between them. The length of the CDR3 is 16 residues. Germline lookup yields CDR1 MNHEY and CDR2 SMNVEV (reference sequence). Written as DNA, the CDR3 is TGTGCCAGCAGTTTACTCGACACGAGCTCCTACAATGAGCAGTTCTTC. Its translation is CASSLLDTSSYNEQFF.

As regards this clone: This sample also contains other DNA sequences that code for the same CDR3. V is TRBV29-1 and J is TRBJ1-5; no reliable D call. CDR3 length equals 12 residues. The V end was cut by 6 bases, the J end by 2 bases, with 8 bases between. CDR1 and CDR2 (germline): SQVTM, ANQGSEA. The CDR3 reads CSVGEGNQPQHF. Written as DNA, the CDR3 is TGCAGCGTCGGGGAGGGCAATCAGCCCCAGCATTTT.

The CDR3 reads CAWSRGMSNYGYTF. The DNA of the CDR3 is TGTGCCTGGAGTAGAGGCATGAGTAACTATGGCTACACCTTC. This chain uses TRBV30 with TRBJ1-2; D gene uncertain. The CDR3 covers 14 residues. Germline V lookup: CDR1 GTSNPN, CDR2 SVGIG (reference sequence). V was clipped by 2 bases and J by 1 base, with 11 bases between them.

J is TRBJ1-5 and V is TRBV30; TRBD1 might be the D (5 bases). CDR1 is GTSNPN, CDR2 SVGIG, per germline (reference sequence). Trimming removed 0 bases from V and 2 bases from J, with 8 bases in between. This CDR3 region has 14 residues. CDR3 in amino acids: CAWSVGRGNQPQHF. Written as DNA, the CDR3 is TGTGCCTGGAGTGTGGGCAGGGGCAATCAGCCCCAGCATTTT.

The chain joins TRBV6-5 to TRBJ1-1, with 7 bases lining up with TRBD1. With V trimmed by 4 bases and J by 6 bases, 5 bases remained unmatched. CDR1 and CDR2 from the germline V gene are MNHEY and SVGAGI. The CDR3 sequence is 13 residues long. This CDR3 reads CASSSFGTAEAFF. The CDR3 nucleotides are TGTGCCAGCAGTTCGTTCGGGACAGCTGAAGCTTTCTTT.

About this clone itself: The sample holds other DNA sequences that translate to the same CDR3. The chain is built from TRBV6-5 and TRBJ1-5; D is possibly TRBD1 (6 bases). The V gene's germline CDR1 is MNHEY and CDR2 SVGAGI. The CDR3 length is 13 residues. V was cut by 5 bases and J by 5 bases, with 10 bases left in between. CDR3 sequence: CASSEQGDQPQHF. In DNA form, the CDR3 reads TGTGCCAGCAGTGAACAGGGCGATCAGCCCCAGCATTTT.

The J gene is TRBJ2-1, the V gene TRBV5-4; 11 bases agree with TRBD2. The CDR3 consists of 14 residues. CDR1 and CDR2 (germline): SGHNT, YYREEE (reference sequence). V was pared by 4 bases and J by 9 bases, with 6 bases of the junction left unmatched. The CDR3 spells CASSPGGLAGEQFF. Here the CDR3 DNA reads TGTGCCAGCAGCCCCGGTGGACTAGCGGGTGAGCAGTTCTTC.

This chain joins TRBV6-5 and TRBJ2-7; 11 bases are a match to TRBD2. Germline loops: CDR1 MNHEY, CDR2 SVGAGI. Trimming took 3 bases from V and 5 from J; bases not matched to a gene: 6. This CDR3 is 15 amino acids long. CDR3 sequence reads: CASSYGTSGLNEQYF. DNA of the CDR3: TGTGCCAGCAGTTATGGGACTAGCGGCCTCAACGAGCAGTACTTC.